Each of the 24 T cell receptor beta chains below was sequenced from the same sample in a study of shared clonotypes between healthy human individuals. Some clones are missing from TCRdb's copy, which holds only in-frame ones; the method was immunoSEQ multiplex PCR. This repertoire shows roughly 2.2 million clones, 80% to 95% found once; its top ten account for 0.39%. The specimen sequenced was naive CD4+ T cells from PBMCs. Subset noted: CD45RA+ positively selected. These receptors came from a man aged 18 to 29 in good health. Some clones in this sample may be carry-over from other donors' samples.

V usage is TRBV6-5 and J usage is TRBJ2-3; D is undetermined. V was trimmed by 7 bases and J by 4 bases, leaving 12 bases between them. Germline V CDR1 and CDR2: MNHEY, SVGAGI. This CDR3 has 13 amino acids. CDR3 loop: CASTSGGSDTQYF. The CDR3 DNA sequence: TGTGCCAGCACCTCTGGTGGATCAGATACGCAGTATTTT.

J is TRBJ2-2 and V is TRBV7-6, with TRBD2 matching 11 bases. Germline lookup yields CDR1 SGHVS and CDR2 FNYEAQ. This CDR3 has 19 residues. The J segment lost 3 bases and the V segment lost 1 base, leaving 10 bases of the junction unmatched. DNA for the CDR3: TGTGCCAGCAGCTTAGAAACCCTAGCGGGAGGCAGGGACACCGGGGAGCTGTTTTTT. Amino acids: CASSLETLAGGRDTGELFF.

The rearrangement joins TRBV11-2 to TRBJ1-2; D perhaps matches TRBD1 (5 bases). Trimming removed 3 bases from V and 0 bases from J, with 8 bases in between. The V gene's germline CDR1 is SGHAT and CDR2 FQNNGV. This CDR3 spans 14 amino acids. The CDR3 protein is CASSLHRPNYGYTF. The CDR3 DNA sequence: TGTGCCAGCAGCTTGCACAGGCCTAACTATGGCTACACCTTC.

The rearrangement uses TRBV29-1 and TRBJ2-7; possible D gene TRBD2, 5 bases. From germline, CDR1 is SQVTM and CDR2 ANQGSEA. Trimming removed 6 bases at V and 3 bases at J, with 12 bases between. The CDR3 consists of 12 residues. Written as DNA, the CDR3 is TGCAGCGTCGCAAGAGGGAACTACGAGCAGTACTTC. Its translation is CSVARGNYEQYF.

The chain uses TRBV5-1 and TRBJ2-1, with 12 bases matching TRBD2. With V trimmed by 3 bases and J by 6 bases, 7 bases remained unmatched. CDR1 is SGHRS, CDR2 YFSETQ, per germline. The length of the CDR3 is 16 residues. The CDR3 region is CASSSATSGRPNEQFF. As DNA, the CDR3 is TGCGCCAGCAGCTCCGCGACTAGCGGGAGACCCAATGAGCAGTTCTTC.

Note on this clone: Different DNA sequences within this sample yield the same CDR3. The genes are TRBV9 and TRBJ2-2; D not resolved. The CDR3 spans 14 residues. V dropped 4 bases and J dropped 0 bases, with 7 bases sitting between them. CDR1 is SGDLS and CDR2 is YYNGEE in the germline V gene. This chain's CDR3 is CASSPQTNTGELFF. The CDR3 DNA is TGTGCCAGCAGCCCCCAGACGAACACCGGGGAGCTGTTTTTT.

The chain links TRBV5-1 to TRBJ2-1, with 11 bases aligning to TRBD2. V shed 1 base, J shed 3 bases, and the junction held 3 bases outside the gene matches. Germline V gene lookup returns CDR1 SGHRS and CDR2 YFSETQ. The CDR3 has 16 amino acids. The CDR3 loop is CASSLTSGRGYNEQFF. In DNA, the CDR3 is TGCGCCAGCAGCTTGACTAGCGGGAGAGGCTACAATGAGCAGTTCTTC. Filled out from reference TRBV5-1 and TRBJ2-1, the complete variable domain reads KAGVTQTPRYLIKTRGQQVTLSCSPISGHRSVSWYQQTPGQGLQFLFEYFSETQRNKGNFPGRFSGRQFSNSRSEMNVSTLELGDSALYLCASSLTSGRGYNEQFFGPGTRLTVL.

The chain employs TRBV5-5 and TRBJ2-2; TRBD1 aligns across 8 bases. The CDR3 length is 15 residues. Trimming removed 1 base from V and 4 bases from J; junction bases left unmatched: 3. Per germline, CDR1 SGHKS and CDR2 YYEKEE (reference sequence). Here the CDR3 DNA reads TGTGCCAGCAGCTTGATCGGACAGGGCACCGGGGAGCTGTTTTTT. Protein: CASSLIGQGTGELFF.

The V gene is TRBV29-1, the J gene TRBJ1-2; tentatively, D is TRBD1 (5 bases). This CDR3 contains 12 residues. Germline-derived CDR1 and CDR2 are SQVTM and ANQGSEA. The V and J ends lost 4 bases and 3 bases respectively, with 9 bases between them. CDR3 nucleotide sequence: TGCAGCGTTGGGGGGGTTGACTATGGCTACACCTTC. Protein: CSVGGVDYGYTF.

The chain recombines TRBV7-2 with TRBJ2-1; no reliable D call. Germline V CDR1 and CDR2: SGHTA, FQGNSA. V shed 0 bases and J shed 15 bases, with 15 bases lying between them. The CDR3 is 13 amino acids. CDR3 residues: CASSLASDSRWFF. As DNA, the CDR3 is TGTGCCAGCAGCTTAGCGTCCGACTCCCGGTGGTTCTTC. Based on the CDR3 plus reference TRBV7-2 and TRBJ2-1, the full variable domain is GAGVSQSPSNKVTEKGKDVELRCDPISGHTALYWYRQSLGQGLEFLIYFQGNSAPDKSGLPSDRFSAERTGGSVSTLTIQRTQQEDSAVYLCASSLASDSRWFFGPGTRLTVL.

The chain employs TRBV2 and TRBJ2-2; 10 positions match TRBD1. The length of the CDR3 is 17 residues. Germline lookup yields CDR1 SNHLY and CDR2 FYNNEI. V was clipped by 7 bases and J by 6 bases; unmatched bases: 14. The CDR3 DNA follows: TGTGCCAGCACCATGACAGGGGGCCTTAGTTTTGCCGGGGAGCTGTTTTTT. This codes for CASTMTGGLSFAGELFF.

This chain uses TRBV7-9 with TRBJ1-4; D might be TRBD1 (6 bases). Trimming cost V 5 bases and J 3 bases, with 13 bases left between them. This CDR3 spans 15 amino acids. Germline V gene data show CDR1 as SEHNR and CDR2 as FQNEAQ (reference sequence). Here the CDR3 reads CASSTEGGANEKLFF. CDR3 DNA sequence: TGTGCCAGCAGCACCGAGGGGGGAGCTAATGAAAAACTGTTTTTT. The variable domain in full, with the rest retrieved from reference TRBV7-9 and TRBJ1-4, is DTGVSQNPRHKITKRGQNVTFRCDPISEHNRLYWYRQTLGQGPEFLTYFQNEAQLEKSRLLSDRFSAERPKGSFSTLEIQRTEQGDSAMYLCASSTEGGANEKLFFGSGTQLSVL.

The chain carries TRBV13 and TRBJ1-2; unclear D gene. The V and J ends lost 2 bases and 5 bases respectively, with 6 bases between them. From germline, CDR1 is PRHDT and CDR2 FYEKMQ (reference sequence). The CDR3 is 12 amino acids. This CDR3 reads CASSLRSYGYTF. The DNA for the CDR3 is TGTGCCAGCAGCTTACGGTCTTATGGCTACACCTTC. The full variable domain, its missing parts supplied by reference TRBV13 and TRBJ1-2, is AAGVIQSPRHLIKEKRETATLKCYPIPRHDTVYWYQQGPGQDPQFLISFYEKMQSDKGSIPDRFSAQQFSDYHSELNMSSLELGDSALYFCASSLRSYGYTFGSGTRLTVV.

As for this clone: Other DNA sequences in the same sample also yield this CDR3. The CDR3 spells CASSGGTSGSNEQFF. The DNA for the CDR3 is TGTGCCAGCAGCGGTGGGACTAGCGGGAGTAATGAGCAGTTCTTC. The chain recombines TRBV9 with TRBJ2-1; 14 bases align to TRBD2. The CDR3 length is 15 residues. V shed 3 bases, J shed 7 bases, and the junction held 3 bases outside the gene matches. Germline V lookup: CDR1 SGDLS, CDR2 YYNGEE.

This clone was observed once. The J gene is TRBJ2-4, the V gene TRBV5-1, with D possibly TRBD1 on 6 matching bases. The CDR3 contains 15 residues. Per the germline V gene, CDR1 is SGHRS and CDR2 is YFSETQ. Trimming took 8 bases from V and 9 from J, leaving 24 bases between them. CDR3 region: CASREAQGPYGIQYF. In DNA form, the CDR3 reads TGCGCCAGTAGAGAGGCGCAGGGGCCTTATGGCATTCAGTACTTC.

CDR3 loop: CTTSGNTYEQYF. The CDR3 DNA follows: TGTACAACTAGCGGGAACACCTACGAGCAGTACTTC. This chain joins TRBV28 and TRBJ2-7; 10 bases agree with TRBD2. Germline V lookup: CDR1 MDHEN, CDR2 SYDVKM. This CDR3 has 12 residues.

The rearrangement links TRBV5-4 to TRBJ1-2; 7 bases line up with TRBD1. CDR1 SGHNT and CDR2 YYREEE come from the germline V gene (reference sequence). This CDR3 region has 13 residues. V trimming: 4 bases; J trimming: 4 bases; junction bases outside the gene matches: 4. The CDR3, as DNA: TGTGCCAGCAGCGGGGGGGACAGCTATGGCTACACCTTC. This sequence encodes CASSGGDSYGYTF.

The chain carries TRBV7-2 and TRBJ1-2; a weak D match, TRBD1 (6 bases). CDR3 length: 15 amino acids. Per germline, CDR1 SGHTA and CDR2 FQGNSA. The V end lost 4 bases, the J end lost 8 bases, and 20 bases lay between the germline ends. For the CDR3, the DNA is TGTGCCAGCAGCTCCTCCGGGCCCCAAGGGGGAGGCTACACCTTC. It codes for CASSSSGPQGGGYTF.

The chain links TRBV4-1 to TRBJ2-5; perhaps D is TRBD1 or TRBD2 (5 bases each). The ends were cut back, 2 bases at V and 5 bases at J, with 12 bases in the middle. This CDR3 has 14 amino acids. Germline CDR1 MGHRA, CDR2 YSYEKL. The CDR3 region is CASSQKEGRETQYF. The CDR3 coding sequence is TGCGCCAGCAGCCAAAAAGAGGGGCGGGAGACCCAGTACTTC.

As regards this clone: The same CDR3 is also encoded by other DNA sequences in this sample. The chain joins TRBV18 to TRBJ2-7; a weak D match, TRBD2 (5 bases). Germline assignment: CDR1 KGHSH and CDR2 LQKENI. Trimming left V 6 bases short and J 5 bases short, with 11 bases between. CDR3 length: 12 amino acids. This CDR3 is CASSPSGDEQYF. The CDR3 nucleotides read TGTGCCAGCTCCCCCTCCGGGGACGAGCAGTACTTC.

The gene calls are TRBV4-1 and TRBJ2-5, with 7 bases aligning to TRBD2. V lost 0 bases to trimming and J lost 6 bases; unmatched junction nucleotides: 4. This CDR3 is 14 amino acids long. The germline V gene has CDR1 MGHRA and CDR2 YSYEKL. Written as DNA, the CDR3 is TGCGCCAGCAGCCAAGAGCAGGGAGGGAAGACCCAGTACTTC. This sequence encodes CASSQEQGGKTQYF.

To note about this clone: Other DNA sequences in this specimen translate into the identical CDR3. The V gene is TRBV10-3, the J gene TRBJ2-3; 10 positions agree with TRBD1. CDR1 is ENHRY and CDR2 is SYGVKD in the germline V gene. V trimming: 4 bases; J trimming: 3 bases; junction bases outside the gene matches: 1. The CDR3 sequence is 14 residues long. CDR3 loop: CAISGQGATDTQYF. The CDR3, as DNA: TGTGCCATCAGTGGACAGGGGGCAACAGATACGCAGTATTTT.

The CDR3, as DNA: TGTGCCAGCAGCCGACTAGCGGGAGGGCCCGAAAACATTCAGTACTTC. It translates to CASSRLAGGPENIQYF. The rearrangement uses TRBV27 and TRBJ2-4; TRBD2 matches at 14 bases. The germline V gene has CDR1 MNHEY and CDR2 SMNVEV (reference sequence). Unmatched junction bases numbered 6, after V lost 6 bases and J lost 5 bases. The length of the CDR3 is 16 residues.

The chain couples TRBV5-4 to TRBJ2-7, with 7 bases that match TRBD1. CDR3 size: 14 residues. Germline V CDR1 and CDR2: SGHNT, YYREEE (reference sequence). The J segment lost 7 bases and the V segment lost 4 bases, leaving 11 bases of the junction unmatched. In DNA form, the CDR3 reads TGTGCCAGCAGCAGCAGACAGGGCATGGGGGAGCAGTACTTC. Protein sequence: CASSSRQGMGEQYF.